The rows below give T cell receptor beta chains drawn from one sample of a study of T cells in Graves' hyperthyroidism and ophthalmopathy. TCRdb independently ran MiXCR on the multiplex PCR reads; one entry per CDR3 protein. The sample includes roughly 520,000 distinct CDR3 sequences, roughly 25% seen only once; the top ten take about 11%. The sequenced material came from blood. All receptors derive from a woman in her twenties or thirties with Graves' ophthalmopathy. The CDR3 runs from the conserved cysteine through the conserved F or W. A D gene is named only where the DNA matches it firmly. Clone size is given for some rows only: seen once, a few or many times, or a class if the clone is expanded.

d_call,clone_size,j_call,v_call,cdr3_nt,cdr3_aa
NA,many,TRBJ1-2,TRBV20-1,TGCAGTGACAGAACTGGCTACACCTTC,CSDRTGYTF
NA,NA,TRBJ1-2,TRBV6-1,TGTGCCAGCGGCGGCTACTATGGCTACACCTTC,CASGGYYGYTF
TRBD1,few,TRBJ1-5,TRBV4-1,TGCGCCAGCAGCCAGATGGGACAGGGAGGGCGTCAGCCCCAGCATTTT,CASSQMGQGGRQPQHF
TRBD2,many,TRBJ2-7,TRBV7-8,TGTGCCAGCAGCTTAGAGGGCCTAGCGGGCGAATACGAGCAGTACTTC,CASSLEGLAGEYEQYF
NA,NA,TRBJ2-7,TRBV6-2/TRBV6-3,TGTGCCAGCAGTTACTCGACAAAAAAAGCGGCGTCAACACCATTGGAGCAGTACTTC,CASSYSTKKAASTPLEQYF
TRBD2,NA,TRBJ2-2,TRBV6-1,TGTGCCAGCAGTGTTCCGCGGGGGGTTCCCGGGGAGCTGTTTTTT,CASSVPRGVPGELFF
TRBD2,many,TRBJ2-5,TRBV6-5,TGTGCCAGCGGACTAGCGGGGGGTCTGTTTCTTGGGGAGACCCAGTACTTC,CASGLAGGLFLGETQYF
NA,many,TRBJ2-7,TRBV7-2,TGTGCCAGCAGCCTCGATTCACTGAGCTCCTACGAGCAGTACTTC,CASSLDSLSSYEQYF
TRBD1,NA,TRBJ1-2,TRBV5-1,TGCGCCAGCAGCTTGGATCCGGGACAGGGGTTTGACTATGGCTACACCTTC,CASSLDPGQGFDYGYTF
NA,many,TRBJ2-7,TRBV2,TGTGCCAGCAGACCCTCGGCGGGGTACGAGCAGTACTTC,CASRPSAGYEQYF
NA,once,TRBJ2-7,TRBV15,TGTGCCACCAGCAGAGGAAGGACAGCCTCCTACGAGCAGTACTTC,CATSRGRTASYEQYF
NA,NA,TRBJ2-4,TRBV6-1,TGTGCCAGCAATCCAAGTCGTGGGACACCCAAAAACATTCAGTACTTC,CASNPSRGTPKNIQYF
TRBD1,NA,TRBJ2-7,TRBV6-2/TRBV6-3,TGTGCCAGCAGCCAACACCGGGACAGGGCGCGCGAGCAGTACTTC,CASSQHRDRAREQYF
TRBD1,NA,TRBJ1-1,TRBV11-1,TGTGCCAGCAGCACCGCCGTGACAGGGGCCGTCGCTGAAGCTTTCTTT,CASSTAVTGAVAEAFF
TRBD1,many,TRBJ2-5,TRBV12-3/TRBV12-4,TGTGCCAGCAGCCGGGACAGAAAAGAGACCCAGTACTTC,CASSRDRKETQYF
NA,many,TRBJ2-7,TRBV4-1,TGCGCCAGCAGCCAATCGCCTTTCTACGAGCAGTACTTC,CASSQSPFYEQYF
TRBD1,many,TRBJ1-5,TRBV6-1,TGTGCCAGCAGTGAAGCGTTTTGGACAGGAGGCAATCAGCCCCAGCATTTT,CASSEAFWTGGNQPQHF
NA,NA,TRBJ1-2,TRBV6-1,TGTGCCAGCAGGTCGGACAGAGACTATGGCTACACCTTC,CASRSDRDYGYTF